This T cell receptor (beta chain) was sequenced during a study of shared clonotypes between healthy human individuals. General study points: The study generally estimated greater richness for naive than memory subsets.

Original methodology: Junction-only sequences without quality scores were provided by ImmunoSEQ, so filtering was different. The method was immunoSEQ multiplex PCR; TCRdb's version includes in-frame clones alone and lacks a portion of them. That table furnishes V, J and clone size, whereas the DNA furnished D and trimming. The data hold some 2.3 million clones, with approximately 93% observed a single time. Turning to this clone: Its target is not known.

Each donor was a Caucasian adult residing in Nashville, Tennessee. Per germline, CDR1 SGHTS and CDR2 YDEGEE. This CDR3 has 14 residues. V gave up 4 bases and J gave up 0 bases, with 10 bases separating them. V gene TRBV5-8 combines with J gene TRBJ1-1; D is perhaps TRBD1 (6 bases). Sequenced sample: naive CD4+ T cells from PBMCs. This sample's subset: CD45RA+ positively selected. The sequence came from a man aged 18 to 30 in good health. Some clones in this sample may be carry-over from other donors' samples. CDR3 sequence reads: CASSRGRLNTEAFF. CDR3 DNA: TGTGCCAGCAGCCGGGGGCGGTTGAACACTGAAGCTTTCTTT.